This TCR beta chain was sequenced during a study of OX40 agonist ivuxolimab in advanced cancers. The CDR3 runs 16 residues. V was pared by 1 base and J by 1 base, with 6 bases of the junction left unmatched. Germline V CDR1 and CDR2: SGHRS, YFSETQ. Sequencing was performed with immunoSEQ multiplex PCR; in TCRdb, only in-frame clones are kept and a portion is missing. The sample holds under 85,000 clones, around 88% seen once. The chain is built from TRBV5-1 and TRBJ1-1; 8 bases fit TRBD1. The receptor's source is an adult with an advanced solid tumor such as melanoma, head and neck, liver or kidney cancer. This specimen consisted of CD4+ or CD8+ T cells sorted from blood, obtained in a trial of the OX40 agonist ivuxolimab. CDR3 coding DNA: TGCGCCAGCAGCTTGATGGTCGGACAGGGGAACACTGAAGCTTTCTTT. This encodes CASSLMVGQGNTEAFF.